A single sample gave rise to the 26 T cell receptor beta chains below, sequenced in a study of cytomegalovirus exposure and HLA in healthy donors. Measured with immunoSEQ multiplex PCR; TCRdb has only the in-frame clones, and not every one. The top ten hold 1.4% of the sample, which has 100,000 to 150,000 clones, 85% to 90% seen once. The sequenced material came from PBMCs. These receptors all stem from a man aged 25-40 years in good health and CMV-seronegative.

This clone has a single count. J is TRBJ2-7 and V is TRBV29-1; 11 bases align to TRBD1. Germline CDR1 reads SQVTM; CDR2 reads ANQGSEA. CDR3 size: 17 residues. V was pared by 6 bases and J by 3 bases, with 16 bases of the junction left unmatched. CDR3 in DNA: TGCAGCGTCCATGCTATACATCCCGGGACAGGGGGCTACGAGCAGTACTTC. Its translation: CSVHAIHPGTGGYEQYF.

The CDR3 loop reads CASSLRTSGRSFRQFF. Written as DNA, the CDR3 is TGTGCCAGCAGCCTACGGACTAGCGGGAGGAGTTTTCGGCAGTTCTTC. This chain connects TRBV14 to TRBJ2-1; 14 bases fit TRBD2. Germline trimming cut 4 bases from V and 12 bases from J; bases unmatched to any gene: 11. This CDR3 has 16 residues. In germline, CDR1 is SGHDN, CDR2 FVKESK.

The chain recombines TRBV28 with TRBJ1-5; 7 bases align to TRBD1. Losses at the gene ends were 6 bases for V and 1 base for J; bases not matched to a gene: 9. Per germline, CDR1 MDHEN and CDR2 SYDVKM. There are 16 residues in the CDR3. The CDR3 region is CASRRRQGRSNQPQHF. For the CDR3, the DNA is TGTGCCAGCAGACGCAGACAGGGACGGAGCAATCAGCCCCAGCATTTT.

This clone was seen a single time. This chain links TRBV6-1 with TRBJ2-7, with 8 bases lining up with TRBD2. Germline CDR1 and CDR2: MNHNS and SASEGT. Unmatched junction bases numbered 8, after V lost 3 bases and J lost 1 base. The CDR3 is made up of 16 amino acids. In DNA form, the CDR3 reads TGTGCCAGCAGTGAGGGGCTAGCGGGCCTATCCTACGAGCAGTACTTC. Encoded protein: CASSEGLAGLSYEQYF.

This sequence joins TRBV2 and TRBJ2-4; TRBD2 is a possible D gene (5 bases). V was pared by 2 bases and J by 9 bases, with 14 bases between. This CDR3 is 14 amino acids long. Looked up from germline, CDR1 is SNHLY and CDR2 is FYNNEI. The CDR3: CASSELRSSGIQYF. Here the CDR3 DNA reads TGTGCCAGCAGTGAATTGAGGTCAAGCGGCATTCAGTACTTC.

V is TRBV4-1 and J is TRBJ2-5, with unresolved D. Trimming left V 8 bases short and J 5 bases short, with 12 bases between. The CDR3 contains 12 residues. CDR1 and CDR2 (germline): MGHRA, YSYEKL. The CDR3 protein is CASASPTETQYF. Written as DNA, the CDR3 is TGCGCCAGCGCTAGTCCCACCGAGACCCAGTACTTC.

The chain recombines TRBV19 with TRBJ2-3; 8 bases fit TRBD2. Germline V gene sequence: CDR1 LNHDA, CDR2 SQIVND (reference sequence). The CDR3 totals 16 residues. V lost 5 bases and J lost 4; bases outside the gene matches: 11. Written as DNA, the CDR3 is TGTGCCAGTAGTCCCTTGGATAGCGGGATTTCAGATACGCAGTATTTT. Its translation: CASSPLDSGISDTQYF.

A note on this clone: The same CDR3 can be traced to other DNA sequences in this sample. The genes are TRBV30 and TRBJ2-3; D is ambiguous. The length of the CDR3 is 13 residues. Trimming removed 1 base at V and 3 bases at J, with 8 bases between. Germline V CDR1 and CDR2: GTSNPN, SVGIG (reference sequence). Here the CDR3 DNA reads TGTGCCTGGAGTGGAGCTTCGACAGATACGCAGTATTTT. This translates into CAWSGASTDTQYF.

In DNA form, the CDR3 reads TGTGCCAGCACCCTAGAGCGGAACAATGAGCAGTTCTTC. This gives the protein CASTLERNNEQFF. The chain carries TRBV2 and TRBJ2-1; D is perhaps TRBD2 (5 bases). The CDR3 is made up of 13 amino acids. The germline gives CDR1 SNHLY, CDR2 FYNNEI. Trimming left V 7 bases short and J 5 bases short, with 12 bases between.

The rearrangement joins TRBV2 to TRBJ1-5; 7 bases are a match to TRBD1. The germline V gene encodes CDR1 SNHLY and CDR2 FYNNEI. V gave up 3 bases and J gave up 0 bases; unmatched junction bases: 5. The CDR3 extends over 16 amino acids. CDR3 nucleotide sequence: TGTGCCAGCAGTGACCCGACAGGGTATAGCAATCAGCCCCAGCATTTT. This translates into CASSDPTGYSNQPQHF. The complete variable domain, with remaining parts taken from reference TRBV2 and TRBJ1-5, reads EPEVTQTPSHQVTQMGQEVILRCVPISNHLYFYWYRQILGQKVEFLVSFYNNEISEKSEIFDDQFSVERPDGSNFTLKIRSTKLEDSAMYFCASSDPTGYSNQPQHFGDGTRLSIL.

V and J are TRBV11-3 and TRBJ2-2, with 12 bases lining up with TRBD2. The CDR3 consists of 16 residues. CDR1 is SGHNT and CDR2 is YENEEA in the germline V gene. V was pared by 5 bases and J by 7 bases, with 8 bases of the junction left unmatched. CDR3 residues: CASSPTSGSKSGELFF. As DNA, the CDR3 is TGTGCCAGCAGCCCGACTAGCGGGAGCAAGAGCGGGGAGCTGTTTTTT.

This clone was picked up one time. This chain joins TRBV14 and TRBJ1-4; perhaps TRBD1 as D (5 bases). V shed 3 bases and J shed 4 bases, with 9 bases lying between them. Looked up from germline, CDR1 is SGHDN and CDR2 is FVKESK. This CDR3 has 14 residues. The CDR3 sequence is CASSHGALNEKLFF. CDR3 sequence (DNA): TGTGCCAGCAGCCATGGGGCACTTAATGAAAAACTGTTTTTT.

The genes are TRBV7-2 and TRBJ2-6; maybe TRBD1 (6 bases). The CDR3 runs to 15 residues. Germline V gene data show CDR1 as SGHTA and CDR2 as FQGNSA. With 6 bases removed from V and 1 base from J, the gap between germline ends came to 10 bases. CDR3 nucleotides: TGTGCCAGCAGGCCAGGACAGTCTGGGGCCAACGTCCTGACTTTC. It specifies CASRPGQSGANVLTF.

The chain couples TRBV13 to TRBJ2-5; no definite D call. Trimming cost V 2 bases and J 4 bases, with 11 bases left between them. The CDR3 is made up of 14 amino acids. CDR1 is PRHDT, CDR2 FYEKMQ, per germline (reference sequence). The CDR3 here is CASSLRTTGETQYF. Here the CDR3 DNA reads TGTGCCAGCAGCTTACGCACTACGGGAGAGACCCAGTACTTC. Variable domain in full (rest from reference TRBV13 and TRBJ2-5): AAGVIQSPRHLIKEKRETATLKCYPIPRHDTVYWYQQGPGQDPQFLISFYEKMQSDKGSIPDRFSAQQFSDYHSELNMSSLELGDSALYFCASSLRTTGETQYFGPGTRLLVL.

The chain has TRBV10-3 and TRBJ2-1, with D unresolved. CDR1 and CDR2 (germline): ENHRY, SYGVKD. V dropped 8 bases and J dropped 5 bases, with 22 bases sitting between them. CDR3 length: 16 amino acids. The CDR3 DNA is TGTGCCATCGGATCGGATACAGAACTGGGTAACAATGAGCAGTTCTTC. Translating it yields CAIGSDTELGNNEQFF.

J is TRBJ2-2 and V is TRBV9; 8 nucleotides match TRBD2. In germline, CDR1 is SGDLS, CDR2 YYNGEE. The CDR3 contains 14 residues. V was pared by 5 bases and J by 7 bases, with 7 bases of the junction left unmatched. The CDR3, as DNA: TGTGCCAGCAGACCGGGAGGGCAAATCGGGGAGCTGTTTTTT. Amino acids: CASRPGGQIGELFF.

The V call is TRBV27, the J call TRBJ2-7; D remains unclear. This CDR3 is built from 12 residues. V was clipped by 6 bases and J by 4 bases, with 10 bases between them. Germline V gene sequence: CDR1 MNHEY, CDR2 SMNVEV (reference sequence). The CDR3 region has the DNA TGTGCCAGCAGGAGCCCCTTTTACGAGCAGTACTTC. Amino acid sequence: CASRSPFYEQYF.

V usage is TRBV4-1 and J usage is TRBJ2-3; TRBD2 aligns across 9 bases. The CDR3 length is 18 residues. Germline trimming cut 1 base from V and 5 bases from J; bases unmatched to any gene: 13. CDR1 is MGHRA, CDR2 YSYEKL, per germline. The CDR3 region has the DNA TGCGCCAGCAGCCAAGTTTTTGTAGGGGCGGGAGGGCAAGATACGCAGTATTTT. Its translation is CASSQVFVGAGGQDTQYF.

The J gene is TRBJ2-2, the V gene TRBV4-3, with 7 bases lining up with TRBD1. The CDR3 spans 16 residues. V was pared by 0 bases and J by 6 bases, with 7 bases of the junction left unmatched. The germline CDR1 and CDR2 sequences are LGHNA and YSLEER. DNA of the CDR3: TGCGCCAGCAGCCAAGATGTCCCCCAGGGGGCCGGGGAGCTGTTTTTT. This encodes CASSQDVPQGAGELFF.

The rearrangement links TRBV14 to TRBJ2-1; D is perhaps TRBD2 (6 bases). V gave up 1 base and J gave up 7 bases, with 11 bases separating them. The CDR3 is 14 residues long. The V gene's germline CDR1 is SGHDN and CDR2 FVKESK. The DNA of the CDR3 is TGTGCCAGCAGCCAAGTATATGCGGGAAATGAGCAGTTCTTC. Translating it yields CASSQVYAGNEQFF.

The chain recombines TRBV19 with TRBJ1-5; D gene uncertain. In germline, CDR1 is LNHDA, CDR2 SQIVND (reference sequence). CDR3 length equals 13 residues. V dropped 8 bases and J dropped 1 base, with 9 bases sitting between them. DNA of the CDR3: TGTGCCAGTGCGACAATGAGCAATCAGCCCCAGCATTTT. Its protein is CASATMSNQPQHF.

The chain recombines TRBV7-7 with TRBJ2-3, with a tentative D call TRBD2 (6 bases). V was clipped by 4 bases and J by 2 bases, with 13 bases between them. The CDR3 is 15 amino acids. From germline, CDR1 is SSHAT and CDR2 FNYEAQ (reference sequence). The CDR3 reads CASSSRGFATDTQYF. The CDR3 DNA reads TGTGCCAGCAGCTCCCGGGGGTTCGCCACAGATACGCAGTATTTT.

This sequence joins TRBV2 and TRBJ1-1, with 7 bases identical to TRBD1. CDR3 length: 13 amino acids. V lost 9 bases to trimming and J lost 1 base; unmatched junction nucleotides: 5. Germline V CDR1 and CDR2: SNHLY, FYNNEI. The CDR3 DNA reads TGTGCCAGTGACTGGACAGGGAACACTGAAGCTTTCTTT. Protein: CASDWTGNTEAFF.

CDR3 nucleotides: TGTGCCAGCAGCCATGCGACAGGGAGCGGGGCCAACGTCCTGACTTTC. It yields the protein CASSHATGSGANVLTF. The rearrangement joins TRBV14 to TRBJ2-6; 7 nucleotides agree with TRBD1. Trimming took 3 bases from V and 4 from J; bases not matched to a gene: 6. This CDR3 comprises 16 residues. The germline V gene has CDR1 SGHDN and CDR2 FVKESK.

The chain couples TRBV4-1 to TRBJ2-2, with D tentatively TRBD2 (6 bases). Germline assignment: CDR1 MGHRA and CDR2 YSYEKL. Trimming stripped 5 bases from V and 4 bases from J, with 17 bases between. CDR3 size: 16 residues. CDR3 sequence (DNA): TGCGCCAGCAGCAACCTGGGTCTAGCGTCCACCGGGGAGCTGTTTTTT. Translated, it gives CASSNLGLASTGELFF.

V is TRBV7-2 and J is TRBJ2-2; D may be TRBD2 (6 bases). The germline V gene has CDR1 SGHTA and CDR2 FQGNSA. This CDR3 is built from 13 residues. Trimming stripped 3 bases from V and 7 bases from J, with 9 bases between. The CDR3 loop is CASSFERVGELFF. Written as DNA, the CDR3 is TGTGCCAGCAGCTTTGAGCGGGTCGGGGAGCTGTTTTTT.